The T cell receptor beta chain described here comes from a study of T cells in localized non-small cell lung cancer. The study, taken as a whole, reports: Uninvolved adjacent lung had more T cell clonality than any other tissue, topping tumor.

This CDR3 has 16 residues. Germline values: CDR1 LNHDA, CDR2 SQIVND (reference sequence). The V gene end was trimmed by 7 bases and the J gene end by 4 bases; junction bases not matched to a gene: 12. The repertoire was sequenced with immunoSEQ multiplex PCR; TCRdb's copy has only in-frame clones and lacks some. The data hold over 70,000 clones, with approximately 87% observed a single time. About this clone itself: The antigen is not known.

The clonotype originates from a male donor older than 55 with stage III squamous cell lung carcinoma. The material sequenced was peripheral blood, taken before any cancer treatment. The chain carries TRBV19 and TRBJ1-2, with 10 bases matching TRBD1. The CDR3 region is CASTLRPGTGAYGYTF. The CDR3 region has the DNA TGTGCCAGTACCCTACGTCCCGGGACAGGGGCCTATGGCTACACCTTC.